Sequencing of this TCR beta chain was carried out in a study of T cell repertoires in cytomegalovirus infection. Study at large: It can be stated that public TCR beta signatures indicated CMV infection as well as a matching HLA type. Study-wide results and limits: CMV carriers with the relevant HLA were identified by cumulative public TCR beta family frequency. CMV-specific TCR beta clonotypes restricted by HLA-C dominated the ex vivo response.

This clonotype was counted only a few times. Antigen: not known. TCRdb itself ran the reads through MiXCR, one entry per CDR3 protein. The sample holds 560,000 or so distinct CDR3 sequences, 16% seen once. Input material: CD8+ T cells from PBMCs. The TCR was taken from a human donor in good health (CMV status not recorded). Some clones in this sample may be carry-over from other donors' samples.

The CDR3 coding sequence is TGTGCCAGCAGCCAAGTAGTCCCACTAGCGGGACACACAGATACGCAGTATTTT. The encoded protein is CASSQVVPLAGHTDTQYF. The rearrangement uses TRBV3-1 and TRBJ2-3; 10 positions agree with TRBD2. From germline, CDR1 is LGHDT and CDR2 YNNKEL (reference sequence). Trimming took 1 base from V and 2 from J; bases not matched to a gene: 9. This CDR3 has 18 amino acids.